The 3 T cell receptor beta chains reported below all come from one sample, sequenced in a study of cytomegalovirus exposure and HLA in healthy donors. It was with 60 Vbeta and 13 Jbeta primers that the PCR ran. Measured with immunoSEQ multiplex PCR; TCRdb has only the in-frame clones, and not every one. The sample shows 160,000 or so clones, approximately 78% of them seen only once. The sequenced material came from PBMCs. Every receptor here comes from a male donor in good health and CMV-seronegative.

The CDR3 loop is CASSLTGAGGPTDTQYF. CDR3 bases: TGTGCCAGCAGCTTAACGGGAGCGGGGGGGCCAACAGATACGCAGTATTTT. The genes are TRBV7-3 and TRBJ2-3; 10 nucleotides agree with TRBD2. Germline V gene sequence: CDR1 SGHTA, CDR2 FQGTGA. This CDR3 has 17 amino acids. The V gene end was trimmed by 0 bases and the J gene end by 3 bases; junction bases not matched to a gene: 6.

The J gene is TRBJ1-2, the V gene TRBV9; the D gene is possibly TRBD1 (6 bases). The germline V and J ends were trimmed by 0 bases and 5 bases, with 11 bases remaining between them. CDR1 is SGDLS, CDR2 YYNGEE, per germline. CDR3 length: 14 amino acids. For the CDR3, the DNA is TGTGCCAGCAGCGTAGCTACGCAGGGGTATGGCTACACCTTC. Residues: CASSVATQGYGYTF.

The chain links TRBV30 to TRBJ1-5; 9 bases agree with TRBD1. Per the germline V gene, CDR1 is GTSNPN and CDR2 is SVGIG (reference sequence). The length of the CDR3 is 13 residues. The V segment lost 5 bases and the J segment 6 bases; nucleotides outside the gene matches: 5. The CDR3: CAWAGQGIQPQHF. The DNA of the CDR3 is TGTGCCTGGGCCGGACAGGGGATTCAGCCCCAGCATTTT.